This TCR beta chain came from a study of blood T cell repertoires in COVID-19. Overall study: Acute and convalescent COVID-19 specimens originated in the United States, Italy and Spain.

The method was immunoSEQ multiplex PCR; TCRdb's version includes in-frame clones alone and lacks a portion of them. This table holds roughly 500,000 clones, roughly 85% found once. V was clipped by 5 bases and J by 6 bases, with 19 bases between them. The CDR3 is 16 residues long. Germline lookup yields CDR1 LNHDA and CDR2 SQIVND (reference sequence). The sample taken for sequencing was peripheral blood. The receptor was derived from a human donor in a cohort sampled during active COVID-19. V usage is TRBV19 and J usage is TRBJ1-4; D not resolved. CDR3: CASSPVGKAGDEKLFF. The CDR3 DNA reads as TGTGCCAGTAGTCCGGTGGGTAAAGCAGGCGATGAAAAACTGTTTTTT.